This T cell receptor beta chain was sequenced for a study of T cell responses to AZD1222 COVID-19 vaccine. The study, taken as a whole, reports: Females made up more of the donors, who were largely white British, and clonal diversity may have come out too low. Per reports, nearly half of all spike-specific TCRs target regions that are unmutated in variants. Repertoire collection took place solely once the T cell response had peaked.

About this clone itself: The antigen remains undetermined.

The CDR3 totals 12 residues. Germline V gene sequence: CDR1 LGHDT, CDR2 YNNKEL (reference sequence). Trimming pared 4 bases from V and 13 bases from J, leaving 16 bases between. Assay used: immunoSEQ multiplex PCR; TCRdb lists only in-frame clones, some missing. The sample has 150,000 or so clones; about 90% are singletons. This sequence originates from an adult who received the AZD1222 COVID-19 vaccine. The chain links TRBV3-1 (or the pseudogene TRBV3-2) to TRBJ1-2; D remains ambiguous. Specimen: peripheral blood, collected 28 days after the second AZD1222 dose. CDR3 nucleotides: TGTGCCAGCAGCCTCCTGACGGGATTTCCCACCTTC. Translation: CASSLLTGFPTF.